Below are 20 T cell receptor beta chains sequenced from a single sample in a study of CD8 T cells in Susac syndrome. The RNA input was about 0.45 to 1 ug, and it was reverse transcribed with random hexamers. Each CDR3 protein gets one entry after TCRdb re-called the immunoSEQ multiplex PCR reads with MiXCR. The sample lists approximately 120,000 distinct CDR3 sequences; more than 90% were seen once. Sequencing used CD8+ T cells from PBMCs. The receptors shown here come from a human donor with Susac syndrome.

This clonotype was recorded only once. The chain's CDR3 is CASSHVLNTEAFF. In DNA form, the CDR3 reads TGCGCCAGCAGCCACGTGTTGAACACTGAAGCTTTCTTT. This chain uses TRBV4-1 with TRBJ1-1; D call uncertain. The germline V gene encodes CDR1 MGHRA and CDR2 YSYEKL. The CDR3 runs to 13 residues. The V gene lost 3 bases and the J gene lost 0 bases, with 5 bases spanning the gap.

This chain uses TRBV20-1 with TRBJ1-1; the D gene is possibly TRBD1 (5 bases). The CDR3 extends over 15 amino acids. V lost 2 bases to trimming and J lost 3 bases, with 16 bases between them. In germline, CDR1 is DFQATT, CDR2 SNEGSKA (reference sequence). The CDR3 DNA follows: TGCAGTGCTAGACGCCAGGGAGGGTTGGACACTGAAGCTTTCTTT. It is translated as CSARRQGGLDTEAFF.

The chain joins TRBV9 to TRBJ2-6, with TRBD1 matching 8 bases. The CDR3 loop spans 17 amino acids. V lost 0 bases and J lost 0; bases outside the gene matches: 2. Germline V gene data show CDR1 as SGDLS and CDR2 as YYNGEE. The CDR3 nucleotides are TGTGCCAGCAGCGTAGCCGGACAGGGCTCTGGGGCCAACGTCCTGACTTTC. As protein: CASSVAGQGSGANVLTF.

The V gene is TRBV3-1, the J gene TRBJ2-5; 7 positions match TRBD1. The J segment lost 4 bases and the V segment lost 0 bases, leaving 11 bases of the junction unmatched. The germline gives CDR1 LGHDT, CDR2 YNNKEL (reference sequence). The CDR3 spans 17 residues. The CDR3: CASSQDLLTQGSETQYF. CDR3 nucleotides: TGTGCCAGCAGCCAAGATTTGTTGACACAGGGGTCAGAGACCCAGTACTTC.

The chain links TRBV5-1 to TRBJ2-7; 9 bases agree with TRBD2. The V and J ends lost 1 base and 4 bases, in that order; junction bases with no gene match: 6. The CDR3 is made up of 15 amino acids. Germline V lookup: CDR1 SGHRS, CDR2 YFSETQ. This CDR3 reads CASSLWLAGRYEQYF. DNA for the CDR3: TGCGCCAGCAGCTTGTGGCTAGCGGGACGATACGAGCAGTACTTC.

This CDR3 reads CASSFGSGPYEQYF. The CDR3 DNA reads TGTGCCAGCAGTTTTGGGAGCGGACCCTACGAGCAGTACTTC. The V and J genes are TRBV27 and TRBJ2-7, with D maybe TRBD2 (5 bases). Germline V gene data show CDR1 as MNHEY and CDR2 as SMNVEV (reference sequence). V was trimmed by 3 bases and J by 2 bases, leaving 11 bases between them. This CDR3 contains 14 residues.

V and J are TRBV30 and TRBJ2-5; possibly TRBD1 for D (6 bases). The germline gives CDR1 GTSNPN, CDR2 SVGIG (reference sequence). Trimming cost V 4 bases and J 4 bases, with 16 bases left between them. This CDR3 contains 14 residues. The CDR3, as DNA: TGTGCCTGGATTCCTCACACAGGGTTAGAGACCCAGTACTTC. Its protein product is CAWIPHTGLETQYF.

V usage is TRBV7-8 and J usage is TRBJ1-5, with D possibly being TRBD1 (5 bases). CDR1 SGHVS and CDR2 FQNEAQ come from the germline V gene. The CDR3 contains 16 residues. With 1 base removed from V and 2 bases from J, the gap between germline ends came to 12 bases. CDR3: CASSLDVGEGNQPQHF. The CDR3 DNA follows: TGTGCCAGCAGCTTAGATGTGGGGGAGGGCAATCAGCCCCAGCATTTT.

The rearrangement links TRBV28 to TRBJ2-3; 9 bases agree with TRBD2. V lost 10 bases, J lost 11 bases, and 16 bases stayed unmatched. Germline V lookup: CDR1 MDHEN, CDR2 SYDVKM. The CDR3 spans 14 residues. CDR3 bases: TGTGCCATCGCTTTAGCGGGGGCGTCCGGGATGCAGTATTTT. Its protein product is CAIALAGASGMQYF. Complete variable domain (other parts from reference TRBV28 and TRBJ2-3): DVKVTQSSRYLVKRTGEKVFLECVQDMDHENMFWYRQDPGLGLRLIYFSYDVKMKEKGDIPEGYSVSREKKERFSLILESASTNQTSMYLCAIALAGASGMQYFGPGTRLTVL.

This chain joins TRBV5-4 and TRBJ2-1; 7 nucleotides align to TRBD1. The CDR3 totals 13 residues. Trimming at V came to 7 bases and at J to 8 bases, leaving 9 bases not matched to a gene. Germline CDR1 and CDR2: SGHNT and YYREEE (reference sequence). The CDR3 nucleotides are TGTGCCAGCCCGTCAGTTACAGGGGATGAGCAGTTCTTC. Translating it yields CASPSVTGDEQFF. Supplemented by reference TRBV5-4 and TRBJ2-1, the full variable domain reads ETGVTQSPTHLIKTRGQQVTLRCSSQSGHNTVSWYQQALGQGPQFIFQYYREEENGRGNFPPRFSGLQFPNYSSELNVNALELDDSALYLCASPSVTGDEQFFGPGTRLTVL.

J is TRBJ2-1 and V is TRBV20-1; TRBD2 is a possible D gene (5 bases). V gave up 0 bases and J gave up 10 bases, with 16 bases separating them. Germline CDR1 is DFQATT and CDR2 is SNEGSKA (reference sequence). The length of the CDR3 is 14 residues. CDR3 sequence (DNA): TGCAGTGCTAGAGATAGGTCGGGGTCACAAGAGCAGTTCTTC. Amino acids: CSARDRSGSQEQFF.

This clonotype was seen once. The chain joins TRBV12-3 or TRBV12-4 to TRBJ2-7; D may be TRBD1 or TRBD2 (5 bases each). The CDR3 runs to 15 residues. Trimming removed 6 bases from V and 2 bases from J, with 17 bases in between. CDR3 bases: TGTGCCAGCAGCCCTGGGACGACACCGACCTACGAGCAGTACTTC. Protein product: CASSPGTTPTYEQYF.

In DNA form, the CDR3 reads TGTGCCAGCAGCATAAATAGCAATCAGCCCCAGCATTTT. Translating it yields CASSINSNQPQHF. The chain carries TRBV7-9 and TRBJ1-5; D call uncertain. V dropped 5 bases and J dropped 0 bases, with 5 bases sitting between them. The CDR3 totals 13 residues. Germline values: CDR1 SEHNR, CDR2 FQNEAQ (reference sequence).

The J gene is TRBJ2-1, the V gene TRBV5-1; D not certain. Germline V gives CDR1 SGHRS, CDR2 YFSETQ. The ends were cut back, 1 base at V and 0 bases at J, with 8 bases in the middle. The CDR3 runs 15 residues. CDR3 region: CASSLYSDSYNEQFF. The DNA of the CDR3 is TGCGCCAGCAGCTTGTACAGCGACTCCTACAATGAGCAGTTCTTC.

The chain carries TRBV13 and TRBJ1-1; 8 bases line up with TRBD1. The V segment lost 6 bases and the J segment 1 base; nucleotides outside the gene matches: 4. The germline CDR1 and CDR2 sequences are PRHDT and FYEKMQ (reference sequence). The CDR3 totals 14 residues. The CDR3 DNA reads TGTGCCAGCAGGGCAGGGGGCGAGAACACTGAAGCTTTCTTT. This gives the protein CASRAGGENTEAFF.

This clonotype was seen only once. The chain employs TRBV19 and TRBJ2-3, with D possibly being TRBD2 (5 bases). CDR3 size: 13 residues. V shed 6 bases and J shed 6 bases, with 13 bases lying between them. From germline, CDR1 is LNHDA and CDR2 SQIVND (reference sequence). The CDR3 loop is CASSPSEGDTQYF. In nucleotides, the CDR3 is TGTGCCAGTAGCCCGTCTGAGGGCGATACGCAGTATTTT.

The chain links TRBV10-3 to TRBJ2-3, with TRBD2 identical over 7 bases. Germline CDR1 reads ENHRY; CDR2 reads SYGVKD. The CDR3 runs 14 residues. V dropped 10 bases and J dropped 0; count of bases not matched to a gene: 7. The CDR3 loop reads CATLDGRSTDTQYF. DNA for the CDR3: TGTGCCACCCTCGACGGGAGGAGCACAGATACGCAGTATTTT.

This sequence joins TRBV7-2 and TRBJ2-3; tentatively, D is TRBD1 or TRBD2 (5 bases each). V shed 0 bases and J shed 1 base, with 5 bases lying between them. The CDR3 runs 14 residues. Germline V gene sequence: CDR1 SGHTA, CDR2 FQGNSA. CDR3 nucleotide sequence: TGTGCCAGCAGCTTAGCGGGACGCACAGATACGCAGTATTTT. This sequence encodes CASSLAGRTDTQYF. Full variable domain (outside the CDR3, taken from reference TRBV7-2 and TRBJ2-3): GAGVSQSPSNKVTEKGKDVELRCDPISGHTALYWYRQSLGQGLEFLIYFQGNSAPDKSGLPSDRFSAERTGGSVSTLTIQRTQQEDSAVYLCASSLAGRTDTQYFGPGTRLTVL.

The chain combines TRBV7-9 with TRBJ1-4; tentatively, D is TRBD1 (5 bases). Trimming stripped 2 bases from V and 6 bases from J, with 16 bases between. In germline, CDR1 is SEHNR, CDR2 FQNEAQ (reference sequence). This CDR3 is built from 16 residues. CDR3 bases: TGTGCCAGCAGCTTATTGGTCGGGGCTGTTGATGAAAAACTGTTTTTT. Amino acids: CASSLLVGAVDEKLFF.

The rearrangement joins TRBV12-3 or TRBV12-4 to TRBJ2-7; TRBD2 aligns across 11 bases. V lost 4 bases to trimming and J lost 7 bases; unmatched junction nucleotides: 9. CDR3 length: 15 residues. The CDR3 DNA reads TGTGCCAGCAGTTGGAGGGGACTAGCGGCCTTGGAGCAGTACTTC. It yields the protein CASSWRGLAALEQYF.